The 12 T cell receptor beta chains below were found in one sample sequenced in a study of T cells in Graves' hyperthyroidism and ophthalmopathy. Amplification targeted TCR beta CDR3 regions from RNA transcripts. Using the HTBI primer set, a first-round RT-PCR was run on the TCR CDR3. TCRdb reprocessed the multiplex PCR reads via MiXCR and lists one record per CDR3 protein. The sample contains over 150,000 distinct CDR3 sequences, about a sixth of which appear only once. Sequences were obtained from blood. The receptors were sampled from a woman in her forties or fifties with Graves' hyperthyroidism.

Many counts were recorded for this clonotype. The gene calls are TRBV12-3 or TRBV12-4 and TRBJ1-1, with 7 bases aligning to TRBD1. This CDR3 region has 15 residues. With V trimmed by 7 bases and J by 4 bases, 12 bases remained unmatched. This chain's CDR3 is CASTGRTGVFTEAFF. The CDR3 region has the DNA TGTGCCAGCACCGGCCGGACAGGCGTATTCACTGAAGCTTTCTTT.

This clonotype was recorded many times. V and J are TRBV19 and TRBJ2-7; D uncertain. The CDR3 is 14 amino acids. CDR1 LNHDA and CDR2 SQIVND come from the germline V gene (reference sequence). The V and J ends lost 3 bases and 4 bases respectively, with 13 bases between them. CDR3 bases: TGTGCCAGTAGTATCGGCGGCACCATTTACGAGCAGTACTTC. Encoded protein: CASSIGGTIYEQYF. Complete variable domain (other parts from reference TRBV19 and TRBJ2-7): DGGITQSPKYLFRKEGQNVTLSCEQNLNHDAMYWYRQDPGQGLRLIYYSQIVNDFQKGDIAEGYSVSREKKESFPLTVTSAQKNPTAFYLCASSIGGTIYEQYFGPGTRLTVT.

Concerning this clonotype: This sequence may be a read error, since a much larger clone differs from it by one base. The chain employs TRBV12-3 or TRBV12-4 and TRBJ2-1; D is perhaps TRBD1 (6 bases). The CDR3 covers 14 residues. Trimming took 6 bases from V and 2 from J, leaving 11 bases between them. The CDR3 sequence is CASRIAGAYNEQFF. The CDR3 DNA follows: TGTGCCAGCAGAATAGCAGGGGCCTACAATGAGCAGTTCTTC.

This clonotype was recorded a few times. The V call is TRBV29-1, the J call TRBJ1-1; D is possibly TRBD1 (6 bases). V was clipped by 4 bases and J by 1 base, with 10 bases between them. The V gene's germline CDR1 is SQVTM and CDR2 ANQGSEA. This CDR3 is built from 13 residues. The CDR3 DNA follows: TGCAGCGTTGGAACAGGGCGGAACACTGAAGCTTTCTTT. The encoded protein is CSVGTGRNTEAFF. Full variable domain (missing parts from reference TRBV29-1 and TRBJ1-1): SAVISQKPSRDICQRGTSLTIQCQVDSQVTMMFWYRQQPGQSLTLIATANQGSEATYESGFVIDKFPISRPNLTFSTLTVSNMSPEDSSIYLCSVGTGRNTEAFFGQGTRLTVV.

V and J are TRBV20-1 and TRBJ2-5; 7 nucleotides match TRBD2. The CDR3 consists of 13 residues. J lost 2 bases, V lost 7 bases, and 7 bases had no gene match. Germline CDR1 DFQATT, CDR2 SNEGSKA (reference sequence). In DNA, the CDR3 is TGCAGTGTTGCGGGGGTGATTCAAGAGACCCAGTACTTC. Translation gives CSVAGVIQETQYF.

The CDR3 coding sequence is TGTGCCAGCAGTTTTTCGGCTACCAAGCGGGAGGGGTCTGGGGCCAACGTCCTGACTTTC. It translates to CASSFSATKREGSGANVLTF. The V call is TRBV9, the J call TRBJ2-6, with 10 bases identical to TRBD2. Germline CDR1 is SGDLS and CDR2 is YYNGEE. Unmatched junction bases numbered 15, after V lost 5 bases and J lost 1 base. CDR3 length: 20 amino acids.

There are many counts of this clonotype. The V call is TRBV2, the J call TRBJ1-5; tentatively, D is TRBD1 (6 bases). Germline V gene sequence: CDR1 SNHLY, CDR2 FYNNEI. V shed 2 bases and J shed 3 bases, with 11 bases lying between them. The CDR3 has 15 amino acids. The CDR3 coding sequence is TGTGCCAGCAGTGAATTCAGGGGTAACAATCAGCCCCAGCATTTT. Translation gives CASSEFRGNNQPQHF.

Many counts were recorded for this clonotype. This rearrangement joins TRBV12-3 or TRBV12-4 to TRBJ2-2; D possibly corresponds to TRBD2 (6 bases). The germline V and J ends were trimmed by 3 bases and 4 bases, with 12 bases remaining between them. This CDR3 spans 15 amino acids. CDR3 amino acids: CASSFLGGGTGELFF. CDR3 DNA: TGTGCCAGCAGTTTCTTGGGAGGAGGCACCGGGGAGCTGTTTTTT.

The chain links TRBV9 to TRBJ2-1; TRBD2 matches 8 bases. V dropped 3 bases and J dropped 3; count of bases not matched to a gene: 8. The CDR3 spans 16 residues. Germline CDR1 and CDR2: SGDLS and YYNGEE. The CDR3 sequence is CASSGFSGGFYNEQFF. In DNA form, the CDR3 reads TGTGCCAGCAGCGGATTCTCGGGAGGGTTCTACAATGAGCAGTTCTTC.

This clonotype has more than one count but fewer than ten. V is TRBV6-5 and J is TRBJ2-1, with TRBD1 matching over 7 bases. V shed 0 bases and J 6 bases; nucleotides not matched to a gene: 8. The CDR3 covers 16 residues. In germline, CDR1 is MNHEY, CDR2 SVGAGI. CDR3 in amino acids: CASSYSTPTGINEQFF. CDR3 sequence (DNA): TGTGCCAGCAGTTACTCGACCCCGACAGGGATCAATGAGCAGTTCTTC.

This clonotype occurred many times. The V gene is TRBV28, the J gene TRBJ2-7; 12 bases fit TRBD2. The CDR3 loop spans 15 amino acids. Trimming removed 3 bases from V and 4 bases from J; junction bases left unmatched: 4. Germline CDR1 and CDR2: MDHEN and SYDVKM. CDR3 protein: CASSFAGTSGYEQYF. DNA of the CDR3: TGTGCCAGCAGTTTCGCCGGGACTAGCGGGTACGAGCAGTACTTC.

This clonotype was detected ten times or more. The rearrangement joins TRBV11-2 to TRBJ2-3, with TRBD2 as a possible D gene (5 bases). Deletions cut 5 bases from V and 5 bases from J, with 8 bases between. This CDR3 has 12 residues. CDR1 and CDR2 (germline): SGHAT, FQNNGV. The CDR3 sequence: CASSRGRDTQYF. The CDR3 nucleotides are TGTGCCAGCAGCCGAGGGCGAGATACGCAGTATTTT.